This TCR beta chain was recovered during a study of CD4 T cell repertoires in COVID-19. Turning to the study itself: Relabeled CFSE-low cells, IL-2-expanded for around nine days, met spikes from other coronaviruses. Findings of the study overall: Two or all three memory subsets shared several highly expanded SARS-CoV-2-reactive clonotypes.

Libraries were prepared by immunoSEQ multiplex PCR; TCRdb keeps only in-frame clonotypes and omits some of them. The data contain some 71,000 clones, roughly four fifths of them singletons. These patients had recovered from COVID-19 ranging mild to severe. The memory T cells were sequenced right after ex vivo isolation, without culture. A remark on this clone: The antigen remains undetermined.

The germline V and J ends were trimmed by 7 bases and 6 bases, with 16 bases remaining between them. This CDR3 has 13 residues. This chain joins TRBV12-3 or TRBV12-4 and TRBJ2-7, with D perhaps matching TRBD2 (5 bases). The clonotype was recovered from a human donor who had COVID-19. The sample consisted of CD4+ T cells from peripheral blood, taken after recovery from COVID-19. Written as DNA, the CDR3 is TGTGCCAGCAAGAAGGACGGGATTGGCGAGCAGTACTTC. This encodes CASKKDGIGEQYF.